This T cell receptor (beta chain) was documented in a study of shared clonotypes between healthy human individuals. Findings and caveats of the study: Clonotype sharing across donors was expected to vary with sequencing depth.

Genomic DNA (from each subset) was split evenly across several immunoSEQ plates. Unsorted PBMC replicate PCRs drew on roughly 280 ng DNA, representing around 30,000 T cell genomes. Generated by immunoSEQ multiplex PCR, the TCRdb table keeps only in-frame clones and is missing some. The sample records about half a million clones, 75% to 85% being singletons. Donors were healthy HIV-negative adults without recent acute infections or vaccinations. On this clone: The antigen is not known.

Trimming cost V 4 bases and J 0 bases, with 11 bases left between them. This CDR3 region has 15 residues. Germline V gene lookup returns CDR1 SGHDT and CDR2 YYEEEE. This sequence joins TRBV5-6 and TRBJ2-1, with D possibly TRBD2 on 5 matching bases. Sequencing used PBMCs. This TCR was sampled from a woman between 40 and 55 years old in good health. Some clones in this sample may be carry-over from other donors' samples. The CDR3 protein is CASSLFSDSYNEQFF. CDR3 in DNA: TGTGCCAGCAGCCTATTTAGCGACTCCTACAATGAGCAGTTCTTC. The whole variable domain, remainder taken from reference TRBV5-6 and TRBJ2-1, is DAGVTQSPTHLIKTRGQQVTLRCSPKSGHDTVSWYQQALGQGPQFIFQYYEEEERQRGNFPDRFSGHQFPNYSSELNVNALLLGDSALYLCASSLFSDSYNEQFFGPGTRLTVL.